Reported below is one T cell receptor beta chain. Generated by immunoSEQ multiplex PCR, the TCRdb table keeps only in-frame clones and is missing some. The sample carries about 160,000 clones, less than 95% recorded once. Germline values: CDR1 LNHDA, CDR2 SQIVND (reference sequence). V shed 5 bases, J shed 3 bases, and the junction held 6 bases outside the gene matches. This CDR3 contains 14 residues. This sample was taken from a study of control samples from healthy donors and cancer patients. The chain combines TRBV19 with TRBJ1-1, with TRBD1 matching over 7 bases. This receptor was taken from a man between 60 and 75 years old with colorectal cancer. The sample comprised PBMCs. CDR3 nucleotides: TGTGCCAGTAGTGTGCAGGGGGGCCACACTGAAGCTTTCTTT. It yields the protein CASSVQGGHTEAFF. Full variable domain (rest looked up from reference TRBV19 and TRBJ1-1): DGGITQSPKYLFRKEGQNVTLSCEQNLNHDAMYWYRQDPGQGLRLIYYSQIVNDFQKGDIAEGYSVSREKKESFPLTVTSAQKNPTAFYLCASSVQGGHTEAFFGQGTRLTVV.